This T cell receptor beta chain was sequenced in a study of cytotoxic CD8 clonotypes in ibrutinib-treated CLL. Study context: Sequenced samples delivered averages of around 260,000 productive templates and 90,000 or so productive rearrangements. The study, taken as a whole, reports: There were few public clonotypes, and on treatment they contracted or stayed stable. Clonality grew at ibrutinib response; at progression, it decreased back toward baseline.

The planned depth of sequencing spanned 1 in 200,000 to 1 in 1 million T cells. Here immunoSEQ multiplex PCR was the method, and the copy in TCRdb shows in-frame clones only, minus some. The table lists about 270,000 clones, around 77% of them singletons. This clone was counted between two and nine times. The antigen remains unidentified. V was shortened by 0 bases and J by 0 bases, with 5 bases between the two germline ends. Germline V gene sequence: CDR1 SGHRS, CDR2 YFSETQ. There are 14 residues in the CDR3. The rearrangement uses TRBV5-1 and TRBJ2-3; no reliable D call. The source is a human donor with chronic lymphocytic leukemia. The sequencing used PBMCs, collected at disease progression, from a patient treated with ibrutinib. CDR3 residues: CASSLEVSTDTQYF. Written as DNA, the CDR3 is TGCGCCAGCAGCTTGGAAGTTAGCACAGATACGCAGTATTTT.